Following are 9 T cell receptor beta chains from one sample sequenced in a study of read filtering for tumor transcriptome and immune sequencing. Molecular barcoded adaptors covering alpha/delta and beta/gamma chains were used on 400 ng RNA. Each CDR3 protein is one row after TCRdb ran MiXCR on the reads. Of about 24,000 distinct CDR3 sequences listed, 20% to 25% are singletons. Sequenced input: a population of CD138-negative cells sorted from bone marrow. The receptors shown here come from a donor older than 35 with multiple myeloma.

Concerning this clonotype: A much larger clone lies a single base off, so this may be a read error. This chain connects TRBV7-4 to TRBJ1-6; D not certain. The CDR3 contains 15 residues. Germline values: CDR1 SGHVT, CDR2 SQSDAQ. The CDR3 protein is CASSLPVALNTEVFF. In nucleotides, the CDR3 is TGTGCCAGCAGCTTGCCCGTAGCCTTGAACACTGAAGTTTTCTTT.

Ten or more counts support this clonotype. CDR3 sequence (DNA): TGTGCCAGTAGTATAGTACAGGGCCTCTCTGGGGCCAACGTCCTGACTTTC. Protein: CASSIVQGLSGANVLTF. This chain uses TRBV19 with TRBJ2-6; possibly TRBD1 for D (6 bases). CDR3 length: 17 residues. Germline CDR1 and CDR2: LNHDA and SQIVND (reference sequence). Trimming took 1 base from V and 0 from J, leaving 10 bases between them. The full variable domain, with the rest looked up from reference TRBV19 and TRBJ2-6, is DGGITQSPKYLFRKEGQNVTLSCEQNLNHDAMYWYRQDPGQGLRLIYYSQIVNDFQKGDIAEGYSVSREKKESFPLTVTSAQKNPTAFYLCASSIVQGLSGANVLTFGAGSRLTVL.

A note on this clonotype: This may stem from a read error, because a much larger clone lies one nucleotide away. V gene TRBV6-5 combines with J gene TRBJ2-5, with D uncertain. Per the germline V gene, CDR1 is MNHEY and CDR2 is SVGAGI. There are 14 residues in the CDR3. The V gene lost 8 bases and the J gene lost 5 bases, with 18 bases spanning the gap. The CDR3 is CASGPGSPPETQYF. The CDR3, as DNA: TGTGCCAGCGGCCCCGGTTCCCCGCCGGAGACCCAGTACTTC.

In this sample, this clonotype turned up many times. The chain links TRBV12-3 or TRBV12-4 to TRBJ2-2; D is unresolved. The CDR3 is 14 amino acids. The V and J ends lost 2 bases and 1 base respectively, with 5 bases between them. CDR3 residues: CASSLTGNTGELFF. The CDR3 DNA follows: TGTGCCAGCAGTTTAACGGGGAACACCGGGGAGCTGTTTTTT.

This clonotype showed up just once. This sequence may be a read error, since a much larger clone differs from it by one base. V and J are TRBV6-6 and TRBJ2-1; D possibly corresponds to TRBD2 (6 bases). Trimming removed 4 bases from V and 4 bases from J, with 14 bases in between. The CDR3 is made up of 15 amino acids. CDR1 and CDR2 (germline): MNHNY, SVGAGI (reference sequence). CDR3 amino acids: CASSFAGRRYNEQFF. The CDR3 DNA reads TGTGCCAGCAGTTTCGCAGGGAGGCGGTACAATGAGCAGTTCTTC.

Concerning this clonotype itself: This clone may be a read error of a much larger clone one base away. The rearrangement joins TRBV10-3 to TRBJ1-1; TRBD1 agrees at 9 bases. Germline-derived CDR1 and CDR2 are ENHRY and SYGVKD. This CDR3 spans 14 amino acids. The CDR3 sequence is CAISVRDREAEAVF. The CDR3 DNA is TGTGCCATCAGTGTGAGGGACAGGGAGGCTGAAGCTGTCTTT.

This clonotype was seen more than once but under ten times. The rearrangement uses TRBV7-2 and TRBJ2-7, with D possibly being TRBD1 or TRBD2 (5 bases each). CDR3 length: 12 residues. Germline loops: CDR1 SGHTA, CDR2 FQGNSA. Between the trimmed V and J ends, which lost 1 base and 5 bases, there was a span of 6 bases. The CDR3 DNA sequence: TGTGCCAGCAGCTTAGGAGGGGACGAGCAGTACTTC. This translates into CASSLGGDEQYF.

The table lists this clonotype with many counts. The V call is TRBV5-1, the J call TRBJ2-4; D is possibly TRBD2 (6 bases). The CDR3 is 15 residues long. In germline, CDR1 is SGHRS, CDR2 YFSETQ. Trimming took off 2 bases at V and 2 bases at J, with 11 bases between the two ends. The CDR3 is CASSFGGRTKNIQYF. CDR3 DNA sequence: TGCGCCAGCAGCTTCGGGGGAAGGACCAAAAACATTCAGTACTTC.

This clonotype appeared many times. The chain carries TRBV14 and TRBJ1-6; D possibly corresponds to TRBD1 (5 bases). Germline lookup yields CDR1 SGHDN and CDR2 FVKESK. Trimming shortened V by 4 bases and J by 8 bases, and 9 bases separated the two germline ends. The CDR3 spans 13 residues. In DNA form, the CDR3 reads TGTGCCAGCAGCCTTTTGACAGATTCACCCCTCCACTTT. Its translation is CASSLLTDSPLHF.